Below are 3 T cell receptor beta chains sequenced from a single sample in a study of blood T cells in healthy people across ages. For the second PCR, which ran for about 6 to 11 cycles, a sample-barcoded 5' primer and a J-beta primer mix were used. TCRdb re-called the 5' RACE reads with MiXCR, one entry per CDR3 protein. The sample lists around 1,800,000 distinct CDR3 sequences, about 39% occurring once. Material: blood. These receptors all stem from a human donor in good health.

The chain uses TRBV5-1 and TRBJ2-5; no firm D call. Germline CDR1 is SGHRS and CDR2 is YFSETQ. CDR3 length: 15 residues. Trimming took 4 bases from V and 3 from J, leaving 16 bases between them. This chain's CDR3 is CASSPSINQKETQYF. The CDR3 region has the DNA TGCGCCAGCAGCCCCTCGATTAACCAGAAAGAGACCCAGTACTTC.

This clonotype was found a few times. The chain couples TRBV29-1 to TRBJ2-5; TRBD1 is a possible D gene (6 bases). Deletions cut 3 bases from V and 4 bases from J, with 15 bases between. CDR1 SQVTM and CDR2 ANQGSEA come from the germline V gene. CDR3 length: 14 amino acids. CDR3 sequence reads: CSVDTQGNRETQYF. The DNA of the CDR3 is TGCAGCGTTGATACACAGGGAAACAGAGAGACCCAGTACTTC. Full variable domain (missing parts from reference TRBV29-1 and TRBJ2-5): SAVISQKPSRDICQRGTSLTIQCQVDSQVTMMFWYRQQPGQSLTLIATANQGSEATYESGFVIDKFPISRPNLTFSTLTVSNMSPEDSSIYLCSVDTQGNRETQYFGPGTRLLVL.

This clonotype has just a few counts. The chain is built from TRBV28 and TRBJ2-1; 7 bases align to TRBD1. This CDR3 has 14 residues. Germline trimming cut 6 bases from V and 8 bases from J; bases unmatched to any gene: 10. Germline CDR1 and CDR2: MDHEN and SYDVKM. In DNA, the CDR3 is TGTGCCAGCAGGGTTGGACAGGTAAACGATGAGCAGTTCTTC. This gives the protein CASRVGQVNDEQFF.